This TCR beta chain originates from a study of cytomegalovirus exposure and HLA in healthy donors. CDR1 is MNHNS and CDR2 is SASEGT in the germline V gene. There are 15 residues in the CDR3. V gave up 8 bases and J gave up 6 bases, with 23 bases separating them. PCR employed 60 Vbeta and 13 Jbeta primers. Measured with immunoSEQ multiplex PCR; TCRdb has only the in-frame clones, and not every one. The repertoire holds approximately 220,000 clones, with more than 75% as singletons. The rearrangement links TRBV6-1 to TRBJ2-7; a possible D gene is TRBD2 (6 bases). The receptor was isolated from a man aged 35 to 55 in good health and CMV-seropositive. The sample was PBMCs. For the CDR3, the DNA is TGTGCCAGCGGTGGGGCAGGACTATCTTACTCCGAGCAGTACTTC. Its protein product is CASGGAGLSYSEQYF.